The 10 T cell receptor beta chains below all came from one sample that was sequenced in a study of CD8 T cells in Susac syndrome. With random hexamers, reverse transcription was performed on about 0.45 to 1 ug of RNA. TCRdb called the immunoSEQ multiplex PCR reads again in MiXCR, with one record for every CDR3 protein. The top ten hold under 0.2% of the sample, which has about 300,000 distinct CDR3 sequences, about 91% seen once. Sample: CD8+ T cells from PBMCs. Receptor source: a human donor with multiple sclerosis.

V gene TRBV3-1 combines with J gene TRBJ2-1; D call uncertain. Germline CDR1 is LGHDT and CDR2 is YNNKEL (reference sequence). This CDR3 has 13 residues. Between the trimmed V and J ends, which lost 4 bases and 8 bases, there was a span of 12 bases. CDR3 nucleotide sequence: TGTGCCAGCAGCCTAGACTTTGGGGATGAGCAGTTCTTC. It codes for CASSLDFGDEQFF.

This clonotype was counted a single time. The V and J genes are TRBV4-3 and TRBJ2-5; D not resolved. Per the germline V gene, CDR1 is LGHNA and CDR2 is YSLEER. V was clipped by 0 bases and J by 0 bases, with 17 bases between them. The CDR3 totals 18 residues. The CDR3 is CASSQDPSGIRDQETQYF. In nucleotides, the CDR3 is TGCGCCAGCAGCCAAGATCCGAGTGGTATTAGGGACCAAGAGACCCAGTACTTC.

The rearrangement links TRBV3-1 to TRBJ1-1, with TRBD1 matching 8 bases. Germline V gene sequence: CDR1 LGHDT, CDR2 YNNKEL (reference sequence). This CDR3 region has 13 residues. V gave up 2 bases and J gave up 8 bases; unmatched junction bases: 4. CDR3: CASSQTDRAEAFF. CDR3 DNA sequence: TGTGCCAGCAGCCAAACGGACAGGGCAGAAGCTTTCTTT.

The rearrangement links TRBV3-1 to TRBJ2-7; either TRBD1 or TRBD2 may supply D (5 bases each). CDR1 and CDR2 (germline): LGHDT, YNNKEL (reference sequence). V lost 2 bases, J lost 6 bases, and 14 bases lay in between. This CDR3 has 14 amino acids. CDR3 in amino acids: CASSQSEGIIEQYF. CDR3 bases: TGTGCCAGCAGCCAATCTGAGGGGATAATCGAGCAGTACTTC.

The chain combines TRBV5-1 with TRBJ1-1; no clear D gene. The CDR3 sequence is 15 residues long. V was trimmed by 0 bases and J by 0 bases, leaving 9 bases between them. Germline lookup yields CDR1 SGHRS and CDR2 YFSETQ. CDR3 sequence reads: CASSLVADLNTEAFF. The CDR3 coding sequence is TGCGCCAGCAGCTTGGTCGCAGACCTGAACACTGAAGCTTTCTTT.

The chain joins TRBV7-9 to TRBJ2-1; no reliable D call. The V end was cut by 1 base, the J end by 8 bases, with 18 bases between. The length of the CDR3 is 16 residues. Germline V gene sequence: CDR1 SEHNR, CDR2 FQNEAQ (reference sequence). The CDR3 protein is CASSLGFRPLSDEQFF. The CDR3 DNA reads as TGTGCCAGCAGCTTAGGCTTTAGACCCCTTTCGGATGAGCAGTTCTTC.

CDR3 nucleotides: TGTGCCAGCAGCTCCTTGACGGCTGTTAACACTGAAGCTTTCTTT. This sequence encodes CASSSLTAVNTEAFF. This chain uses TRBV7-3 with TRBJ1-1, with D unclear. The CDR3 is 15 residues long. Trimming cost V 4 bases and J 2 bases, with 14 bases left between them. Germline CDR1 reads SGHTA; CDR2 reads FQGTGA.

V usage is TRBV6-6 and J usage is TRBJ2-7; 9 bases match TRBD2. Germline values: CDR1 MNHNY, CDR2 SVGAGI (reference sequence). Trimming cost V 6 bases and J 4 bases; bases outside gene matches: 7. The CDR3 totals 14 residues. This chain's CDR3 is CASSPSGIFYEQYF. In DNA form, the CDR3 reads TGTGCCAGCAGCCCTAGCGGGATCTTTTACGAGCAGTACTTC.

The rearrangement uses TRBV9 and TRBJ2-1; weak D call: TRBD2 (6 bases). The CDR3 length is 13 residues. Trimming removed 2 bases from V and 6 bases from J, with 9 bases in between. Germline CDR1 and CDR2: SGDLS and YYNGEE. For the CDR3, the DNA is TGTGCCAGCAGCGTTGGACTATTCAATGAGCAGTTCTTC. Protein sequence: CASSVGLFNEQFF.

This chain connects TRBV30 to TRBJ2-1; the D gene could be TRBD1 or TRBD2 (5 bases each). The CDR3 extends over 16 amino acids. CDR1 GTSNPN and CDR2 SVGIG come from the germline V gene (reference sequence). V shed 5 bases and J shed 2 bases, with 19 bases lying between them. The CDR3 sequence is CAWGPEVRGTYNEQFF. CDR3 nucleotides: TGTGCCTGGGGCCCGGAGGTGAGGGGAACCTACAATGAGCAGTTCTTC.